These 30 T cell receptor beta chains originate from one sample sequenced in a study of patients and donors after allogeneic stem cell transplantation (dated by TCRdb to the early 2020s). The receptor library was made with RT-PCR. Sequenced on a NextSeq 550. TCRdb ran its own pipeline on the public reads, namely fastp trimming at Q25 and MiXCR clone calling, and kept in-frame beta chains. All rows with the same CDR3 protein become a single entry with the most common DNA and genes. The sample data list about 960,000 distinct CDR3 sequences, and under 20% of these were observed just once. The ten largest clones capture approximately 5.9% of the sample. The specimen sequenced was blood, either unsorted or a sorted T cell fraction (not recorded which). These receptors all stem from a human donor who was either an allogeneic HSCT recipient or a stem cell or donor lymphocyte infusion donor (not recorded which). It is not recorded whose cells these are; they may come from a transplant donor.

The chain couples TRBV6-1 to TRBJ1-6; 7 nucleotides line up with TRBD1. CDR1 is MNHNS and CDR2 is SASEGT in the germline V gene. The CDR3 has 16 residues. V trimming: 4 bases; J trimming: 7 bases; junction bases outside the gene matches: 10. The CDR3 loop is CASSGGTVVSNSPLHF. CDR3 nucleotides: TGTGCCAGCAGTGGTGGGACAGTCGTCTCGAATTCACCCCTCCACTTT.

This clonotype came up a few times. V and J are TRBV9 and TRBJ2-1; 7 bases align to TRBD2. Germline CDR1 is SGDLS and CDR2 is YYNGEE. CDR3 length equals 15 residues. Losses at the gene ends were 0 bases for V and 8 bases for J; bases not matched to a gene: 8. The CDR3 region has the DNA TGTGCCAGCAGCGTAGGGGGGGGTGGGGCGGATGAGCAGTTCTTC. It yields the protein CASSVGGGGADEQFF. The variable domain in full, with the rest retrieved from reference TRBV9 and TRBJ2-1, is DSGVTQTPKHLITATGQRVTLRCSPRSGDLSVYWYQQSLDQGLQFLIQYYNGEERAKGNILERFSAQQFPDLHSELNLSSLELGDSALYFCASSVGGGGADEQFFGPGTRLTVL.

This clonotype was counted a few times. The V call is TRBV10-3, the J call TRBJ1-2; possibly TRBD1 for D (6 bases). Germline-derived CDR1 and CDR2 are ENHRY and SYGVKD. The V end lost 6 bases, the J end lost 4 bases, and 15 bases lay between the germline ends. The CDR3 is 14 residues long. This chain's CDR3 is CAISPRTDFYGYTF. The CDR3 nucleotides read TGTGCCATCAGCCCGCGGACAGATTTCTATGGCTACACCTTC.

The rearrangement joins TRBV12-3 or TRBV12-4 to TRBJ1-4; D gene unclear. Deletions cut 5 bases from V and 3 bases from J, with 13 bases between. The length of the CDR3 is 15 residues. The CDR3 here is CASSIPAAANEKLFF. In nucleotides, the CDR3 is TGTGCCAGCAGTATTCCAGCCGCGGCTAATGAAAAACTGTTTTTT.

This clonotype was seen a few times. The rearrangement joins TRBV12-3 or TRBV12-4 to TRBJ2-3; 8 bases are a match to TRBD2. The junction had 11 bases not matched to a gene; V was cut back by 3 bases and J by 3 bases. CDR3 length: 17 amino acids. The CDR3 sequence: CASSFHEREFATDTQYF. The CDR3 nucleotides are TGTGCCAGCAGTTTTCATGAGCGGGAGTTTGCTACAGATACGCAGTATTTT.

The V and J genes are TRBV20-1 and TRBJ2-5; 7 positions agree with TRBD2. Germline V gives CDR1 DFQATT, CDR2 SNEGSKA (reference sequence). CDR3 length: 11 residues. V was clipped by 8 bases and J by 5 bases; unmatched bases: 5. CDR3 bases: TGCAGTATCCGCGGGGGTGAGACCCAGTACTTC. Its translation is CSIRGGETQYF.

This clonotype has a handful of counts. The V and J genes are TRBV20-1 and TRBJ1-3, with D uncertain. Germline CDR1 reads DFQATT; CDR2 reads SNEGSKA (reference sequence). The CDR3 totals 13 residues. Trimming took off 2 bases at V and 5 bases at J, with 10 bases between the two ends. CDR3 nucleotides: TGCAGTGCTAGAAAGGGCCTACGAAACACCATATATTTT. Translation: CSARKGLRNTIYF.

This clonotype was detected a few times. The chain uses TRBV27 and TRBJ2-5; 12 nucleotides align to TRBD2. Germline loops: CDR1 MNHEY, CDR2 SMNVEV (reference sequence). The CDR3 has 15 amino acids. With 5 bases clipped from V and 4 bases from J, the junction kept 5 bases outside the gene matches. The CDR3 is CASSPLAGGPETQYF. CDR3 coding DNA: TGTGCCAGCAGTCCCCTAGCGGGAGGGCCAGAGACCCAGTACTTC.

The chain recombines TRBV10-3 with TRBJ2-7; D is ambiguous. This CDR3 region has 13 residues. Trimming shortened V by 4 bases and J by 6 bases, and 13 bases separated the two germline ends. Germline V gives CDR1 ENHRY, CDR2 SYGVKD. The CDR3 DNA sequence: TGTGCCATCAGTGCCCAGGATACGCCCGAGCAGTACTTC. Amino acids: CAISAQDTPEQYF.

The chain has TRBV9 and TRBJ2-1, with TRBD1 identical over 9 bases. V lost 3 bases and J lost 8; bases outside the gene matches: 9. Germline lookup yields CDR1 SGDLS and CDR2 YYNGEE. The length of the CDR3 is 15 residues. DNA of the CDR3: TGTGCCAGCAGCGCCCCCGGGACAGGGACCCATGAGCAGTTCTTC. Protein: CASSAPGTGTHEQFF.

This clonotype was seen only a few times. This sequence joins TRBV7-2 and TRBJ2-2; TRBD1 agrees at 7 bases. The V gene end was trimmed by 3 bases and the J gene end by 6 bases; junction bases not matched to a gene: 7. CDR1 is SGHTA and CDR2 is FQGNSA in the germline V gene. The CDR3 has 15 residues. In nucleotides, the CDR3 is TGTGCCAGCAGCTTCAACAGGGGAAACTCCGGGGAGCTGTTTTTT. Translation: CASSFNRGNSGELFF.

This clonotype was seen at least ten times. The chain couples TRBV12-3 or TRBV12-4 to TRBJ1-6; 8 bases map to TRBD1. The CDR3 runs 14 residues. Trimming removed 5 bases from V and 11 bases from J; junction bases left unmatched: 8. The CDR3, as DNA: TGTGCCAGCAGTGGACAGGGTGCGACGACACCCCTCCACTTT. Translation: CASSGQGATTPLHF.

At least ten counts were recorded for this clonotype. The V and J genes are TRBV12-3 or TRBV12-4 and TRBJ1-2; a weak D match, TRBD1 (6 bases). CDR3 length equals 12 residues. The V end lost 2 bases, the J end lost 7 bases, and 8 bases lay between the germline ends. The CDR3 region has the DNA TGTGCCAGCAGTTTAATCAGGGGTGGCTACACCTTC. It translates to CASSLIRGGYTF.

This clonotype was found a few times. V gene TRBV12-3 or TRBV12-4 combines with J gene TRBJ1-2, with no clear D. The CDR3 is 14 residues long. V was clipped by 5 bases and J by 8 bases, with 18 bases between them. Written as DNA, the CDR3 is TGTGCCAGCAGTCCCAGGAACCTACCGAGAGGCTACACCTTC. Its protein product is CASSPRNLPRGYTF.

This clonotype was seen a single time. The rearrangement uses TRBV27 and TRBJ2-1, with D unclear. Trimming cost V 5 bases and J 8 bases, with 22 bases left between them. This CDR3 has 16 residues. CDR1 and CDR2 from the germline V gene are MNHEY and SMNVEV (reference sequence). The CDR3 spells CASSPWQLPRMDEQFF. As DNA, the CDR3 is TGTGCCAGCAGTCCCTGGCAACTTCCCCGTATGGATGAGCAGTTCTTC.

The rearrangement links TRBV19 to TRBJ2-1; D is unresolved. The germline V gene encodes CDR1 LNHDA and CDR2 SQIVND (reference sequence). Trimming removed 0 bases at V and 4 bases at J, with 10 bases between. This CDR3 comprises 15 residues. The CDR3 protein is CASSIEAQQYNEQFF. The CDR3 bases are TGTGCCAGTAGTATAGAAGCCCAACAGTACAATGAGCAGTTCTTC.

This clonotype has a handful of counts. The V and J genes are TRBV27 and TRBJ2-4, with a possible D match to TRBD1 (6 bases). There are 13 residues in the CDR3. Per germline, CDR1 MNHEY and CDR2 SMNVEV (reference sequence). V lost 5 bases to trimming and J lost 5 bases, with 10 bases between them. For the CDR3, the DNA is TGTGCCAGCAGTCCGGGACACGAAAACATTCAGTACTTC. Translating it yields CASSPGHENIQYF.

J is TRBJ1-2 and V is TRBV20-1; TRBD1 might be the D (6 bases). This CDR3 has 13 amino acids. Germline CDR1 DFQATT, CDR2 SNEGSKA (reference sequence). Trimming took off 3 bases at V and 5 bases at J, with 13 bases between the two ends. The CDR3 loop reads CSASAQGRYGYTF. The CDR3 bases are TGCAGTGCTAGTGCCCAGGGGAGGTATGGCTACACCTTC.

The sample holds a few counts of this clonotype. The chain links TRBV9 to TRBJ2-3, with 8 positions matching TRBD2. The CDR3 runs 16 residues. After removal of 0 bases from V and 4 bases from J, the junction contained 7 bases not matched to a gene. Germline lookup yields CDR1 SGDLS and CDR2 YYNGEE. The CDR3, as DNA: TGTGCCAGCAGCGTAGATATAGCGGGGAAGGCAGATACGCAGTATTTT. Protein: CASSVDIAGKADTQYF. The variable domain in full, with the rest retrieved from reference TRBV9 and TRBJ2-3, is DSGVTQTPKHLITATGQRVTLRCSPRSGDLSVYWYQQSLDQGLQFLIQYYNGEERAKGNILERFSAQQFPDLHSELNLSSLELGDSALYFCASSVDIAGKADTQYFGPGTRLTVL.

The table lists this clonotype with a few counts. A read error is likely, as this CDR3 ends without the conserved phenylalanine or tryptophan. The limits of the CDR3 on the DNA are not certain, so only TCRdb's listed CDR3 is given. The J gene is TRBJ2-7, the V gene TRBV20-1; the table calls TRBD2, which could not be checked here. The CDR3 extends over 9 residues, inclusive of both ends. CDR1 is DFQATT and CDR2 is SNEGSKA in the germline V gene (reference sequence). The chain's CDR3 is CSASGRALY.

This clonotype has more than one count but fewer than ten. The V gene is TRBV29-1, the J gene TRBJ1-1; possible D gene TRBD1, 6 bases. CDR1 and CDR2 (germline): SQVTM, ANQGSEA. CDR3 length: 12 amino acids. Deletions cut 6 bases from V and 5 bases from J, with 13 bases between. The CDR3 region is CSVNGGNTEAFF. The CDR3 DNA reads TGCAGCGTAAACGGGGGCAATACTGAAGCTTTCTTT. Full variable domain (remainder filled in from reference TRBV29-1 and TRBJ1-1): SAVISQKPSRDICQRGTSLTIQCQVDSQVTMMFWYRQQPGQSLTLIATANQGSEATYESGFVIDKFPISRPNLTFSTLTVSNMSPEDSSIYLCSVNGGNTEAFFGQGTRLTVV.

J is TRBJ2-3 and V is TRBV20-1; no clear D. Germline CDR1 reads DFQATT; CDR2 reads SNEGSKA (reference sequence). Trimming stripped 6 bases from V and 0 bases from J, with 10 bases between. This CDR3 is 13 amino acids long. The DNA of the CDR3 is TGCAGTGCCCCGTACCCTAGCACAGATACGCAGTATTTT. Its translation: CSAPYPSTDTQYF.

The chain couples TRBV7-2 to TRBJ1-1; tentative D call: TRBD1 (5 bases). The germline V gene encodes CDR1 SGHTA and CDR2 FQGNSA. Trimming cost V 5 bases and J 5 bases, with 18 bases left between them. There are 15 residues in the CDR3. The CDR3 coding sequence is TGTGCCAGCAGCCCAGCGGGTAGGGGCCGGACTGAAGCTTTCTTT. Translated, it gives CASSPAGRGRTEAFF. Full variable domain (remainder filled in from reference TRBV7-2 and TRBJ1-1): GAGVSQSPSNKVTEKGKDVELRCDPISGHTALYWYRQSLGQGLEFLIYFQGNSAPDKSGLPSDRFSAERTGGSVSTLTIQRTQQEDSAVYLCASSPAGRGRTEAFFGQGTRLTVV.

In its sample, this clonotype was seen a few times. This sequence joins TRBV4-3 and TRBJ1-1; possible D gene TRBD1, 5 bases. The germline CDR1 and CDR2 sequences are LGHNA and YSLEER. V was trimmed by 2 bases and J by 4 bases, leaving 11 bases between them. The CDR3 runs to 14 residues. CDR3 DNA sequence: TGCGCCAGCAGCCAACAGGTTGGGGGCACTGAAGCTTTCTTT. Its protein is CASSQQVGGTEAFF.

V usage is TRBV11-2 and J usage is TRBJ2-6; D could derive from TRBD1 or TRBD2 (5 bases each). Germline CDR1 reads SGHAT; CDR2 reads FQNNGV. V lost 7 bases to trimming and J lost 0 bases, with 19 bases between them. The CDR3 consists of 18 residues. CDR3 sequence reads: CASTLRVYGGSGANVLTF. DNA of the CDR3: TGTGCCAGCACCCTCAGGGTGTACGGAGGCTCTGGGGCCAACGTCCTGACTTTC.

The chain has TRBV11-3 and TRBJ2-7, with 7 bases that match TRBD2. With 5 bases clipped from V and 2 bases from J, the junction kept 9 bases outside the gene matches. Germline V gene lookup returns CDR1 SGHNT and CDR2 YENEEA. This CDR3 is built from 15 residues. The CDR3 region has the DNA TGTGCCAGCAGCCCATGGGAGGGCCGGACCTACGAGCAGTACTTC. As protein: CASSPWEGRTYEQYF.

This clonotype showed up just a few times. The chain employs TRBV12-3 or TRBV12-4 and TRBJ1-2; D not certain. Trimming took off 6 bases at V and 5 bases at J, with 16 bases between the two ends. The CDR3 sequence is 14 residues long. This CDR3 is CASRNSEGLYGYTF. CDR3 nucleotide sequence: TGTGCCAGCAGGAATTCAGAAGGGTTATATGGCTACACCTTC.

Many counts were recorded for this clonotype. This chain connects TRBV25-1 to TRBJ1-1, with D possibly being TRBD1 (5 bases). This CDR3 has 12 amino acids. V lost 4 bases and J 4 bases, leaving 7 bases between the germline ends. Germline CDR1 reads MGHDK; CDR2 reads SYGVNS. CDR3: CASSAQGTEAFF. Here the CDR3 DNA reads TGTGCCAGCAGTGCCCAGGGCACTGAAGCTTTCTTT.

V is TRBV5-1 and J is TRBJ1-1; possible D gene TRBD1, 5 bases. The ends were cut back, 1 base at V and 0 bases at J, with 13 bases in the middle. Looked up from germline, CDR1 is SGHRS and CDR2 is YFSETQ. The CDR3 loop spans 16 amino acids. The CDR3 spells CASSLQPGTVNTEAFF. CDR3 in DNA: TGCGCCAGCAGCTTGCAACCTGGGACGGTGAACACTGAAGCTTTCTTT.

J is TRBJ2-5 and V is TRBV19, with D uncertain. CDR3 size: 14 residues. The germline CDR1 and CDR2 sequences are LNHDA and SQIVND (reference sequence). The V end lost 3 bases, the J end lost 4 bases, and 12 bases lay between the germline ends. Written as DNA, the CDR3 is TGTGCCAGTAGTATTGGGTCAGGAAGAGAGACCCAGTACTTC. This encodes CASSIGSGRETQYF.